Below are 18 T cell receptor beta chains sequenced from a single sample in a study of radiotherapy plus CTLA-4 blockade in lung cancer. The method was immunoSEQ multiplex PCR; TCRdb's version includes in-frame clones alone and lacks a portion of them. The repertoire holds about 78,000 clones, with around nine tenths as singletons. The sequencing used peripheral blood, collected from a patient treated with radiotherapy plus ipilimumab. All receptors come from a human donor with non-small cell lung cancer who had stable disease on radiotherapy plus ipilimumab.

The chain uses TRBV27 and TRBJ2-1, with 10 bases fitting TRBD2. This CDR3 has 15 residues. Germline V lookup: CDR1 MNHEY, CDR2 SMNVEV (reference sequence). V was clipped by 5 bases and J by 5 bases; unmatched bases: 6. The CDR3 loop is CASSPGLAPNNEQFF. The DNA of the CDR3 is TGTGCCAGCAGTCCGGGACTAGCGCCTAACAATGAGCAGTTCTTC.

V is TRBV18 and J is TRBJ2-7; D possibly matches TRBD1 or TRBD2 (5 bases each). Germline values: CDR1 KGHSH, CDR2 LQKENI. This CDR3 is built from 13 residues. V lost 3 bases and J lost 6, with 12 bases in between. CDR3 coding DNA: TGTGCCAGCTCACCCTCCCCAGGGAGCGAGCAGTACTTC. Translation: CASSPSPGSEQYF.

This chain connects TRBV5-1 to TRBJ1-2; no firm D call. This CDR3 region has 14 residues. Germline V gene sequence: CDR1 SGHRS, CDR2 YFSETQ. Deletions cut 0 bases from V and 4 bases from J, with 10 bases between. DNA of the CDR3: TGCGCCAGCAGCTTGGACGAGATCCTCTATGGCTACACCTTC. Its translation is CASSLDEILYGYTF. Based on the CDR3 plus reference TRBV5-1 and TRBJ1-2, the full variable domain is KAGVTQTPRYLIKTRGQQVTLSCSPISGHRSVSWYQQTPGQGLQFLFEYFSETQRNKGNFPGRFSGRQFSNSRSEMNVSTLELGDSALYLCASSLDEILYGYTFGSGTRLTVV.

The rearrangement links TRBV9 to TRBJ2-3, with 8 bases that match TRBD1. Trimming at V came to 3 bases and at J to 5 bases, leaving 8 bases not matched to a gene. Germline V gene lookup returns CDR1 SGDLS and CDR2 YYNGEE. CDR3 length equals 15 residues. CDR3 sequence reads: CASSARDRSEDTQYF. CDR3 nucleotide sequence: TGTGCCAGCAGCGCCCGGGACAGGTCCGAAGATACGCAGTATTTT.

The chain carries TRBV7-9 and TRBJ2-5; 12 bases are shared with TRBD2. The DNA matches TRBJ2-7 better at its end, which makes the J call doubtful. The CDR3 is 15 residues long. The germline CDR1 and CDR2 sequences are SEHNR and FQNEAQ (reference sequence). The CDR3 sequence: CASSFSSGRAGEQYF. In DNA form, the CDR3 reads TGTGCCAGCAGCTTTTCTAGCGGGAGGGCTGGCGAGCAGTACTTC.

The V gene is TRBV7-9, the J gene TRBJ1-5; no clear D gene. This CDR3 region has 12 residues. Germline values: CDR1 SEHNR, CDR2 FQNEAQ (reference sequence). Trimming took 0 bases from V and 4 from J, leaving 1 base between them. Here the CDR3 reads CASSLANQPQHF. In DNA, the CDR3 is TGTGCCAGCAGCTTAGCGAATCAGCCCCAGCATTTT.

The gene calls are TRBV2 and TRBJ1-1, with D unclear. Trimming pared 10 bases from V and 0 bases from J, leaving 12 bases between. The CDR3 runs to 13 residues. CDR1 and CDR2 from the germline V gene are SNHLY and FYNNEI. The CDR3: CANRDGMNTEAFF. In DNA, the CDR3 is TGTGCCAACCGAGACGGTATGAACACTGAAGCTTTCTTT.

Only one count was recorded for this clone. The gene calls are TRBV28 and TRBJ1-5; 8 bases line up with TRBD1. The CDR3 runs 16 residues. Germline loops: CDR1 MDHEN, CDR2 SYDVKM. V gave up 4 bases and J gave up 0 bases; unmatched junction bases: 5. The CDR3 loop is CASSYQGAISNQPQHF. In nucleotides, the CDR3 is TGTGCCAGCAGTTACCAGGGGGCGATTAGCAATCAGCCCCAGCATTTT.

The chain uses TRBV30 and TRBJ2-7, with D possibly called TRBD1 or TRBD2 (5 bases each). The germline V gene encodes CDR1 GTSNPN and CDR2 SVGIG (reference sequence). The CDR3 covers 15 residues. V was clipped by 0 bases and J by 2 bases, with 14 bases between them. As DNA, the CDR3 is TGTGCCTGGAGTGTAGGTGGGACCTCCACCTACGAGCAGTACTTC. Protein sequence: CAWSVGGTSTYEQYF.

The genes are TRBV6-1 and TRBJ1-5; D is unresolved. The germline CDR1 and CDR2 sequences are MNHNS and SASEGT. The ends were cut back, 2 bases at V and 3 bases at J, with 14 bases in the middle. CDR3 length: 16 residues. CDR3 DNA: TGTGCCAGCAGTGAACCCTCGGCCCCACACAATCAGCCCCAGCATTTT. Amino acids: CASSEPSAPHNQPQHF.

The chain joins TRBV29-1 to TRBJ2-2; D is undetermined. CDR3 length: 12 amino acids. Between the trimmed V and J ends, which lost 4 bases and 6 bases, there was a span of 9 bases. Looked up from germline, CDR1 is SQVTM and CDR2 is ANQGSEA. The CDR3 nucleotides read TGCAGCGTTGGGAGCGCTCCCGGGGAGCTGTTTTTT. Amino acids: CSVGSAPGELFF.

The genes are TRBV7-2 and TRBJ2-7; D gene uncertain. CDR3 length: 13 amino acids. Trimming removed 2 bases at V and 3 bases at J, with 8 bases between. CDR1 and CDR2 from the germline V gene are SGHTA and FQGNSA. The CDR3 loop is CASSLIGDYEQYF. DNA of the CDR3: TGTGCCAGCAGCTTAATTGGTGACTACGAGCAGTACTTC.

This clone was seen a handful of times. The V gene is TRBV28, the J gene TRBJ2-5, with TRBD1 as a possible D gene (6 bases). Trimming cost V 6 bases and J 1 base, with 24 bases left between them. The CDR3 loop spans 18 amino acids. Germline V CDR1 and CDR2: MDHEN, SYDVKM. The CDR3 DNA reads TGTGCCAGCAGCTCACCACGTTTAACAGGGTATCGCCAAGAGACCCAGTACTTC. Amino acids: CASSSPRLTGYRQETQYF.

The CDR3 loop reads CASSSLGTDTQYF. CDR3 nucleotides: TGTGCCAGCAGTTCCCTGGGCACAGATACGCAGTATTTT. This chain uses TRBV6-5 with TRBJ2-3, with no clear D. The CDR3 spans 13 residues. The V gene's germline CDR1 is MNHEY and CDR2 SVGAGI. V was clipped by 4 bases and J by 1 base, with 6 bases between them.

The chain carries TRBV11-2 and TRBJ2-3; D remains ambiguous. CDR3 length: 15 residues. The V gene's germline CDR1 is SGHAT and CDR2 FQNNGV. Trimming pared 0 bases from V and 1 base from J, leaving 8 bases between. In nucleotides, the CDR3 is TGTGCCAGCAGCTTAGAAGGAATCCGCACAGATACGCAGTATTTT. It translates to CASSLEGIRTDTQYF.

V is TRBV2 and J is TRBJ2-7; TRBD1 agrees at 11 bases. The germline gives CDR1 SNHLY, CDR2 FYNNEI. With V trimmed by 6 bases and J by 5 bases, 6 bases remained unmatched. There are 14 residues in the CDR3. The CDR3 DNA reads as TGTGCCAGCAGGGACAGGGGGCGTTCAAACGAGCAGTACTTC. Protein product: CASRDRGRSNEQYF.

The rearrangement uses TRBV7-6 and TRBJ2-1; TRBD2 agrees at 7 bases. Germline V gives CDR1 SGHVS, CDR2 FNYEAQ. V dropped 4 bases and J dropped 1; count of bases not matched to a gene: 4. There are 15 residues in the CDR3. This chain's CDR3 is CASSSGGGSYNEQFF. CDR3 bases: TGTGCCAGCAGCTCGGGGGGTGGTTCCTACAATGAGCAGTTCTTC.

V is TRBV11-2 and J is TRBJ2-1; a possible D gene is TRBD2 (7 bases). Looked up from germline, CDR1 is SGHAT and CDR2 is FQNNGV. V lost 5 bases, J lost 6 bases, and 17 bases lay in between. This CDR3 comprises 15 residues. Here the CDR3 reads CASSPGWGGRNEQFF. As DNA, the CDR3 is TGTGCCAGCAGCCCAGGGTGGGGGGGCCGCAATGAGCAGTTCTTC.